A selection of T cell receptor beta chains follows, all from one sample in a study of T cell responses to AZD1222 COVID-19 vaccine. Libraries were prepared by immunoSEQ multiplex PCR; TCRdb keeps only in-frame clonotypes and omits some of them. This sample has about 140,000 clones; 80% to 95% occur once, and the top ten carry more than 1.1%. Sequenced here: peripheral blood, sampled on day 0 of AZD1222 vaccination. The receptors were sampled from an adult in good health. The CDR3 runs from the conserved cysteine through the conserved F or W. The listing skips clone size in some rows; elsewhere it reads once, few, many or a size class.

TRBV30	NA	15	TRBJ2-5	CACKVAGGPRETQYF
TRBV6-2/TRBV6-3	NA	17	TRBJ2-7	CASSRLAGPRRMSEQYF
TRBV12-3/TRBV12-4	NA	12	TRBJ1-6	CASSLPNSPLHF
TRBV18	NA	15	TRBJ1-1	CASSPLGYMNTEAFF
TRBV12-3/TRBV12-4	few	12	TRBJ2-2	CASSLVAGELFF
TRBV4-1	NA	16	TRBJ1-3	CASSQAGLGGGNTIYF
TRBV30	NA	13	TRBJ2-7	CAWSVGGTYEQYF
TRBV7-9	NA	15	TRBJ2-7	CASSLLGSGPFEQYF
TRBV19	NA	15	TRBJ1-2	CASTTRREANYGYTF
TRBV5-1	NA	16	TRBJ2-5	CASSLAARGGRETQYF
TRBV27	NA	12	TRBJ2-3	CASSLWADTQYF
TRBV12-3/TRBV12-4	NA	13	TRBJ1-2	CASSWTGLYGYTF
TRBV7-2	NA	13	TRBJ2-7	CASSELGAYEQYF
TRBV4-1	NA	17	TRBJ2-1	CASSQVDMGLSYNEQFF
TRBV4-1	NA	14	TRBJ1-6	CASSPLTSPSPLHF
TRBV2	NA	15	TRBJ2-2	CASTQKAGRAGELFF
TRBV3-1/TRBV3-2	NA	16	TRBJ2-7	CASSQDPRLESYEQYF
TRBV20-1	NA	10	TRBJ1-4	CSARDEKLFF
TRBV2	NA	14	TRBJ1-1	CASRGQDENTEAFF
TRBV5-1	NA	15	TRBJ1-4	CASSLDRVTNEKLFF
TRBV28	NA	11	TRBJ1-2	CASTGGSGYTF
TRBV6-6	NA	16	TRBJ2-2	CASSSALLGVVGELFF
TRBV5-1	NA	16	TRBJ1-6	CASSQTPGQTNSPLHF